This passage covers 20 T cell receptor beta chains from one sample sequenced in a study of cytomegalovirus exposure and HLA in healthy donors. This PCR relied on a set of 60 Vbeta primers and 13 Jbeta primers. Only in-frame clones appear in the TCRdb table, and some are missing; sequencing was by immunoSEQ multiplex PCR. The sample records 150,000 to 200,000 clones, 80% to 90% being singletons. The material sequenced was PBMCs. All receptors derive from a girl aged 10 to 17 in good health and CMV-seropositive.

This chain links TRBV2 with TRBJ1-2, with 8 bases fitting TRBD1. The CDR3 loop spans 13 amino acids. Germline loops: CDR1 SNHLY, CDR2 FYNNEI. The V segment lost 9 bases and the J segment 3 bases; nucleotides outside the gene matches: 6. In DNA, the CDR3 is TGTGCCAGTTGGACAGGGCACCACTATGGCTACACCTTC. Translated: CASWTGHHYGYTF.

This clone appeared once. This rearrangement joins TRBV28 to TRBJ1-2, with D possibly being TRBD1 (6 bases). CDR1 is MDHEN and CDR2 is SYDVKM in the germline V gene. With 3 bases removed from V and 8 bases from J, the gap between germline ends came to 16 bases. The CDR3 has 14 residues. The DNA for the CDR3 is TGTGCCAGCAGTTTTCCCGTGAGGGGGTTGGGCTACACCTTC. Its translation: CASSFPVRGLGYTF.

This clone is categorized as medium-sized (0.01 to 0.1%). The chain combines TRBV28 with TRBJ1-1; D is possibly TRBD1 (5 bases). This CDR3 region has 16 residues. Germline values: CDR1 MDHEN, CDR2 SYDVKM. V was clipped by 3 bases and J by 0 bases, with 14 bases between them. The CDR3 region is CASSFGGDPMNTEAFF. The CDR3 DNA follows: TGTGCCAGCAGTTTTGGCGGGGACCCCATGAACACTGAAGCTTTCTTT.

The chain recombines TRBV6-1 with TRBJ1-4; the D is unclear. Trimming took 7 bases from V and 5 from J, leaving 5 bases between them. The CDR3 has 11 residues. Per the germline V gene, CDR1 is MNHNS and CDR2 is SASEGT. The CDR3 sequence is CASTENEKLFF. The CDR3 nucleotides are TGTGCCAGCACCGAGAATGAAAAACTGTTTTTT.

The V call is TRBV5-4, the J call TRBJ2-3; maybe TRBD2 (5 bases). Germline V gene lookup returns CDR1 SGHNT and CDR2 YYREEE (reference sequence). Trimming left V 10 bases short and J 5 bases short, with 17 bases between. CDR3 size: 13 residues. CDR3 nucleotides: TGTGCCGGCCGGGATGGCCCAAGAGATACGCAGTATTTT. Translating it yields CAGRDGPRDTQYF.

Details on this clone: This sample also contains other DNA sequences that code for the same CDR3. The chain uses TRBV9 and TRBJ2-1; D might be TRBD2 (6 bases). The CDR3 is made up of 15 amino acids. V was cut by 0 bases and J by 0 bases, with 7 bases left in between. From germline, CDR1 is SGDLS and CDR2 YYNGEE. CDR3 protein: CASSVDGGSYNEQFF. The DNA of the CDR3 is TGTGCCAGCAGCGTAGACGGGGGCTCCTACAATGAGCAGTTCTTC.

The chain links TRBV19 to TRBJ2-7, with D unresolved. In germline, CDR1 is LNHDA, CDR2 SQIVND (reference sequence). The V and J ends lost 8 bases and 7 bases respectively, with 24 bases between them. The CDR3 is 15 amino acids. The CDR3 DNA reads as TGTGCCAGTCGCCTTGCGTCAAGTTTAAAGAAGGAGCAGTACTTC. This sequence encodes CASRLASSLKKEQYF.

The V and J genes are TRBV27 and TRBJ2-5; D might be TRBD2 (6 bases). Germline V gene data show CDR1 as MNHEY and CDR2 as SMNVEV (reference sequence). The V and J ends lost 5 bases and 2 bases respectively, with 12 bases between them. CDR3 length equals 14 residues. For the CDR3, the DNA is TGTGCCAGCAGTCCCCTGGGACTGCAAGAGACCCAGTACTTC. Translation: CASSPLGLQETQYF.

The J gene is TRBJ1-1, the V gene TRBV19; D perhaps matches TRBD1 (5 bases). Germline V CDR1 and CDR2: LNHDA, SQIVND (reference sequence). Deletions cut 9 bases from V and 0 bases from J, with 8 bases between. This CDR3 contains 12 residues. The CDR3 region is CASGHMNTEAFF. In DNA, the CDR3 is TGTGCCAGCGGACATATGAACACTGAAGCTTTCTTT.

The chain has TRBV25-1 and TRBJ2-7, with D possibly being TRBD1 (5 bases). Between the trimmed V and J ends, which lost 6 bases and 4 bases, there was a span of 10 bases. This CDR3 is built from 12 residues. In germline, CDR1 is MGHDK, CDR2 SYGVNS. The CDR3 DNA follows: TGTGCCAGCAGGCAGGGATTGTACGAGCAGTACTTC. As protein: CASRQGLYEQYF.

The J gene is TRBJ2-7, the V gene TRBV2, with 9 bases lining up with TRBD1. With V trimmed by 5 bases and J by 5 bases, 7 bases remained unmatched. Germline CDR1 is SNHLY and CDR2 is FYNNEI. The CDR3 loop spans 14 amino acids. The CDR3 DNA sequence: TGTGCCAGCAGTATCGGGACAGGGTCCCACGAGCAGTACTTC. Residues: CASSIGTGSHEQYF.

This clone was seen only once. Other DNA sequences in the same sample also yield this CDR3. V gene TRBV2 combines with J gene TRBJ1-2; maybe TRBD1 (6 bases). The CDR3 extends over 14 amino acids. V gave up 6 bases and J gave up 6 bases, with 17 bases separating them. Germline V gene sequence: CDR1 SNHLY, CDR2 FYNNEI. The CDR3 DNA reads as TGTGCCAGCAGCGAAAGGGGGAGACGGGATGGCTACACCTTC. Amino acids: CASSERGRRDGYTF. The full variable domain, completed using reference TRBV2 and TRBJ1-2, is EPEVTQTPSHQVTQMGQEVILRCVPISNHLYFYWYRQILGQKVEFLVSFYNNEISEKSEIFDDQFSVERPDGSNFTLKIRSTKLEDSAMYFCASSERGRRDGYTFGSGTRLTVV.

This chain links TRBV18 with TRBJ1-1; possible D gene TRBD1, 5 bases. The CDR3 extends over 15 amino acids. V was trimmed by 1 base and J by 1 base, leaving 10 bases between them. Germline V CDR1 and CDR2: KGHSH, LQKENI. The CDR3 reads CASSPHRQSNTEAFF. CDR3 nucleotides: TGTGCCAGCTCACCACACAGGCAATCGAACACTGAAGCTTTCTTT.

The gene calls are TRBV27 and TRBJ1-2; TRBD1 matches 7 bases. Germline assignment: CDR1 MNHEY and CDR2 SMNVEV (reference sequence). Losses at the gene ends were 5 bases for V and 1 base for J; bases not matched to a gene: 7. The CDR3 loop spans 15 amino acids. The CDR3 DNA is TGTGCCAGCAGTCCCTACAGACAGGGTAACTATGGCTACACCTTC. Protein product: CASSPYRQGNYGYTF.

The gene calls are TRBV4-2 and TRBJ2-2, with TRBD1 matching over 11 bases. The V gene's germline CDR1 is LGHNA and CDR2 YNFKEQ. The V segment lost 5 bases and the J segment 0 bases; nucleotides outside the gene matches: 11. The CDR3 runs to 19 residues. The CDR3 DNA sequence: TGTGCCAGCAGCACCCTTTTAGGACAGGGGGCAGCGAACACCGGGGAGCTGTTTTTT. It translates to CASSTLLGQGAANTGELFF.

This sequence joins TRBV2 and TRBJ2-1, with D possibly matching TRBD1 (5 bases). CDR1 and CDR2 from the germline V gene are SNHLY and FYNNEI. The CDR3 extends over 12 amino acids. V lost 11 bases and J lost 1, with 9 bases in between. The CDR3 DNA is TGTGCCTCTCCAGGGTCCTACAATGAGCAGTTCTTC. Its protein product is CASPGSYNEQFF.

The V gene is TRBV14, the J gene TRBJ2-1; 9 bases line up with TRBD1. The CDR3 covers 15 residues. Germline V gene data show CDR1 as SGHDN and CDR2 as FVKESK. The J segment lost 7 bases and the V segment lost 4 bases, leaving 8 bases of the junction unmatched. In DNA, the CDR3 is TGTGCCAGCAGCCGAAGAACAGGGGGCATAAATGAGCAGTTCTTC. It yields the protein CASSRRTGGINEQFF.

CDR3 coding DNA: TGTGCCAGCAGTTTATCCCGGGTCACCCACTATGGCTACACCTTC. Translation gives CASSLSRVTHYGYTF. The chain is built from TRBV27 and TRBJ1-2; D remains ambiguous. The germline CDR1 and CDR2 sequences are MNHEY and SMNVEV (reference sequence). Trimming left V 0 bases short and J 3 bases short, with 11 bases between. The CDR3 is made up of 15 amino acids.

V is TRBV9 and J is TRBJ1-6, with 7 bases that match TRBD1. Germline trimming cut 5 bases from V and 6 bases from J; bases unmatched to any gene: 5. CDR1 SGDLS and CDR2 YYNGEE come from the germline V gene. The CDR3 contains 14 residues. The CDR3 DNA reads TGTGCCAGCAGTCTACAGGGGATTAATTCACCCCTCCACTTT. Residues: CASSLQGINSPLHF.

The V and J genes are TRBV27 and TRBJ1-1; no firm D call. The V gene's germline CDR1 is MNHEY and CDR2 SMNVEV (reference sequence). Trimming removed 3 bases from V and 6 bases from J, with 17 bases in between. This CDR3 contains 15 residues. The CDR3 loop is CASSFARGRFAEAFF. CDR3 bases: TGTGCCAGCAGTTTCGCCCGAGGCCGGTTCGCTGAAGCTTTCTTT.